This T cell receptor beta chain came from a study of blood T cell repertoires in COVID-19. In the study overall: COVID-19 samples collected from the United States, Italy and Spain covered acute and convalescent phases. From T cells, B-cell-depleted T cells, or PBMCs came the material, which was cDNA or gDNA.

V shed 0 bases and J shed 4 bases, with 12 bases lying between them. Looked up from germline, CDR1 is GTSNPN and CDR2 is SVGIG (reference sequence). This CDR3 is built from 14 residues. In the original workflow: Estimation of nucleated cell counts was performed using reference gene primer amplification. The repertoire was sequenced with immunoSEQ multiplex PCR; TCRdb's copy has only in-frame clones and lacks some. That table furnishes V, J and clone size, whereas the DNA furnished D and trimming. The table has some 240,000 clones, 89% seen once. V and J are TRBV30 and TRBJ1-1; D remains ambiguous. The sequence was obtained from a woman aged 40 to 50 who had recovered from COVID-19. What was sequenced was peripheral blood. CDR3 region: CAWSVSGEVTEAFF. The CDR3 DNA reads TGTGCCTGGAGTGTAAGCGGGGAGGTCACTGAAGCTTTCTTT.